Included here is one T cell receptor (beta chain) sequence, with context. Its antigen is unknown. Culture lasted about ten days before CD4+ T cell isolation. Either the mRNA-1273 or the BNT162b2 vaccine was given to participants as two doses. This sample stems from a study of vaccination effects on CD4 cells after COVID-19. Clones were sequenced by immunoSEQ multiplex PCR, and TCRdb holds only the in-frame ones, with some missing. Altogether roughly 40,000 clones are present, approximately 70% being singletons, with the ten largest covering 6% to 8.5%. This material consisted of CD4+ T cells from PBMCs cultured without peptide, taken after COVID-19 vaccination. The TCR sequence derives from a human donor who received a COVID-19 vaccine.

The CDR3 spells CASSLVHSSLNTEAFF. The CDR3 nucleotides read TGTGCCAGCAGTTTGGTGCACTCCAGTTTGAACACTGAAGCTTTCTTT. The chain couples TRBV28 to TRBJ1-1; no firm D call. This CDR3 spans 16 amino acids. Trimming stripped 3 bases from V and 0 bases from J, with 14 bases between. Looked up from germline, CDR1 is MDHEN and CDR2 is SYDVKM.